The subject of this entry is one T cell receptor beta chain. Its antigen remains unidentified. Per-base qualities were not stored, and no clone one base away is much larger. Library construction relied on RT-PCR. Sequencing was performed on an Illumina HiSeq 2500. Using fastp trimming at Q25 and MiXCR clonotype assembly, TCRdb reanalyzed the public sequencing data and kept in-frame beta chains. Here each entry gathers all rows of one CDR3 protein and keeps the most common genes and DNA. This sample holds 550,000 to 800,000 distinct CDR3 sequences; around a sixth were observed only once. Of the sample, roughly 10% is held by the ten largest clones. This specimen comes from a study of response to subunit inactivated influenza vaccine (dated by TCRdb to the late 2010s). Notes on the research overall: Deep quantitative T cell receptor repertoire profiling was used in the study to track responses to a trivalent subunit inactivated influenza vaccine. The research as a whole found: The authors proposed that each seasonal influenza vaccination may bring in only a limited number of new T cells.

This clonotype was sampled from a man aged 50 or older who received an inactivated influenza vaccine. Donor details come from another sample of the same person, matched by shared clones. The sequencing here drew on PBMCs from blood, taken roughly 12 days after vaccination.

The CDR3 here reads CASSPLGTGFLTEAFF. The nucleotides read TGTGCCAGCAGTCCCCTCGGGACAGGGTTCTTGACTGAAGCTTTCTTT. The rearranged segments are TRBV6-2 or TRBV6-3 and TRBJ1-1, with 9 central nucleotides matching TRBD1. The germline V gene gives CDR1 as MNHEY and CDR2 as SVGEGT. Ends trimmed: V by 5 bases, J by 5 bases; bases unmatched to a gene: 12. The CDR3, from cysteine to phenylalanine, totals 16 residues. Of the read, only the CDR3 DNA is kept; its 48 bases are in frame from base 1.